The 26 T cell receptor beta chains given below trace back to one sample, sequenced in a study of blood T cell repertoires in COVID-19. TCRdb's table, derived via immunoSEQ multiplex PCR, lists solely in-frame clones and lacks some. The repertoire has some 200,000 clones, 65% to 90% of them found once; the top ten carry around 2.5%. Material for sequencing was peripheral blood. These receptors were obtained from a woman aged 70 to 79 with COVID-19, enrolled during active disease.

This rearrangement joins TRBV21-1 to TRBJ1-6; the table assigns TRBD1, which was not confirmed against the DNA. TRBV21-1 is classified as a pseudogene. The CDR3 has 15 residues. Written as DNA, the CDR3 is TGTGCCAGCAGCGGGACAGGGTACCCAAATTCACCCCTCCACTTT. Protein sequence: CASSGTGYPNSPLHF.

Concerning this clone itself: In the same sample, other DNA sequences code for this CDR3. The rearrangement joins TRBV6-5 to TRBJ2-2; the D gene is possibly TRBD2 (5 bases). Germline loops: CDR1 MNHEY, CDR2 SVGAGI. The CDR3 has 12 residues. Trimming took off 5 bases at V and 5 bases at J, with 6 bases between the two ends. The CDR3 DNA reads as TGTGCCAGCAGTAGGGAGACCGGGGAGCTGTTTTTT. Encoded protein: CASSRETGELFF.

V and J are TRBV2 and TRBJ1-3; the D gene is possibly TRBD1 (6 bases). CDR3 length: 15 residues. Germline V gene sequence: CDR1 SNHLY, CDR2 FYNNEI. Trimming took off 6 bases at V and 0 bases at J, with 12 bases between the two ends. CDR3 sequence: CASSFTGFSGNTIYF. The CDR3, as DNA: TGTGCCAGCAGCTTCACAGGGTTCTCTGGAAACACCATATATTTT.

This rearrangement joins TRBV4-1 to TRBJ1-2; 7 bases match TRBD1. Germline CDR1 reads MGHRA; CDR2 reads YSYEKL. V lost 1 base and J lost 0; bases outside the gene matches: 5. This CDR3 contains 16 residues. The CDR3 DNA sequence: TGCGCCAGCAGCCAAGTGGACAGGCCACCTAACTATGGCTACACCTTC. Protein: CASSQVDRPPNYGYTF.

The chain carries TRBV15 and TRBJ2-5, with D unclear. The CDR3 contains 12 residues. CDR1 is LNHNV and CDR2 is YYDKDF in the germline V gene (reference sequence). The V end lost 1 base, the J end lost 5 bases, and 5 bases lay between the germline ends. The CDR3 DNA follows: TGTGCCACCAGCAGAGGTCGGGAGACCCAGTACTTC. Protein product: CATSRGRETQYF.

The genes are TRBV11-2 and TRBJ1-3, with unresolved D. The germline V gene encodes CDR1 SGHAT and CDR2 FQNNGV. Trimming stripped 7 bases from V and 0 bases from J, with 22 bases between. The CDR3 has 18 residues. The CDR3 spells CASTGNGGRYSSGNTIYF. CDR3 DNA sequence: TGTGCCAGCACCGGGAATGGCGGCAGGTACAGCTCTGGAAACACCATATATTTT.

The CDR3 here is CASSFASGEETQYF. CDR3 in DNA: TGTGCCAGCAGCTTCGCTAGCGGAGAAGAGACCCAGTACTTC. The V gene is TRBV7-6, the J gene TRBJ2-5; 7 bases map to TRBD2. From germline, CDR1 is SGHVS and CDR2 FNYEAQ. This CDR3 has 14 amino acids. Losses at the gene ends were 3 bases for V and 3 bases for J; bases not matched to a gene: 4.

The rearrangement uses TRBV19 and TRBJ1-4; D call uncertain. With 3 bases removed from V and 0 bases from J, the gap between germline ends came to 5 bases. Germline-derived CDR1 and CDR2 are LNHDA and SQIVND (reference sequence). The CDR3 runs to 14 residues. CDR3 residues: CASSMAATNEKLFF. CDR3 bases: TGTGCCAGTAGTATGGCAGCAACTAATGAAAAACTGTTTTTT.

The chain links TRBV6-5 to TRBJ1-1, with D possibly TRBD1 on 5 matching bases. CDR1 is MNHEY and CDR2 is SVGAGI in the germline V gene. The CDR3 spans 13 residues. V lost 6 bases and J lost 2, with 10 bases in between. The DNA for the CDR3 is TGTGCCAGCAGGGGCGACAGTAACACTGAAGCTTTCTTT. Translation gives CASRGDSNTEAFF.

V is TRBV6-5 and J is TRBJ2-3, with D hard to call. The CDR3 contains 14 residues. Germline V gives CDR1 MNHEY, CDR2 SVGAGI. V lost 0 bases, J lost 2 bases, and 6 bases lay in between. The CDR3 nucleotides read TGTGCCAGCAGTTACTCATATCTCACAGATACGCAGTATTTT. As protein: CASSYSYLTDTQYF.

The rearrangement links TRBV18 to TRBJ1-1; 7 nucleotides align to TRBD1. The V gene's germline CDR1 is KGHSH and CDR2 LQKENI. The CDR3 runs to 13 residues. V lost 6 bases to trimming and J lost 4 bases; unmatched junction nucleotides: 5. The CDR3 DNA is TGTGCCAGCTCGACTACAGGGGCCACTGAAGCTTTCTTT. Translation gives CASSTTGATEAFF.

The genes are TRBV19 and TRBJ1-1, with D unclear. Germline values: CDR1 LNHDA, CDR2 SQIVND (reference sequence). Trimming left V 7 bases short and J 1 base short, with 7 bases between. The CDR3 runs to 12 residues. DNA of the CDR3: TGTGCCAGTACTTACAAGAACACTGAAGCTTTCTTT. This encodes CASTYKNTEAFF.

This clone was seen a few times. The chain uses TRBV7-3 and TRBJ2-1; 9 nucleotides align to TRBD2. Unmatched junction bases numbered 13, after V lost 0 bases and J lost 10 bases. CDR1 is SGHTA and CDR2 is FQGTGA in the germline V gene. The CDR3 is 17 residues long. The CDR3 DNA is TGTGCCAGCAGCTTAACGGCCCCGGGGGCGGGAGGGCAAGAGCAGTTCTTC. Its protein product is CASSLTAPGAGGQEQFF.

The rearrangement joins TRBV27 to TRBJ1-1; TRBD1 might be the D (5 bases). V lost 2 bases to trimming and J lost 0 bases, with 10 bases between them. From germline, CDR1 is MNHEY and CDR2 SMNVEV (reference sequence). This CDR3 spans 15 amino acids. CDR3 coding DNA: TGTGCCAGCAGTTTAGGGGCAGAGCTGAACACTGAAGCTTTCTTT. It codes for CASSLGAELNTEAFF.

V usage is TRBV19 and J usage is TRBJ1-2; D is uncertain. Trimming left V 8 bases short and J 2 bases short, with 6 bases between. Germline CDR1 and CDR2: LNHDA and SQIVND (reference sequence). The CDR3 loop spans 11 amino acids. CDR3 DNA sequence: TGTGCCAGTCGGGGAAACTATGGCTACACCTTC. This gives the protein CASRGNYGYTF.

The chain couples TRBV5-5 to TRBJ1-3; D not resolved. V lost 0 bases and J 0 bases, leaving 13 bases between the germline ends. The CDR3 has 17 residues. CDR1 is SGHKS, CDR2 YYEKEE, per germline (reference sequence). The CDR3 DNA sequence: TGTGCCAGCAGCTTGGGCCGACGGAGCTACTCTGGAAACACCATATATTTT. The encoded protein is CASSLGRRSYSGNTIYF.

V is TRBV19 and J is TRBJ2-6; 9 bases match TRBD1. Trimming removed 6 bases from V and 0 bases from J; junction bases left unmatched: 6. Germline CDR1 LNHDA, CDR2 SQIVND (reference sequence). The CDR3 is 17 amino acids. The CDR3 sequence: CASRKGTGNSGANVLTF. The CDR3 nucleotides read TGTGCCAGTAGAAAAGGGACAGGGAACTCTGGGGCCAACGTCCTGACTTTC.

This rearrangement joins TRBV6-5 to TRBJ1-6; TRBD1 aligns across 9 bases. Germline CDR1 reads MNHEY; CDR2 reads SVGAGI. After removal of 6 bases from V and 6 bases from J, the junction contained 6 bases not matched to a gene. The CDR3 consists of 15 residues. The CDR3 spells CASSSRDRVNSPLHF. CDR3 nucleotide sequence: TGTGCCAGCAGCTCCCGGGACAGGGTTAATTCACCCCTCCACTTT.

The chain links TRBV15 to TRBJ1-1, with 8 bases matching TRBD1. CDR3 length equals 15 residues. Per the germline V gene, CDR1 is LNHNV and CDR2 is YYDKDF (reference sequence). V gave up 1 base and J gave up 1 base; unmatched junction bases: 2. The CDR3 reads CATSRAGTGNTEAFF. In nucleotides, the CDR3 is TGTGCCACCAGCAGAGCTGGGACAGGGAACACTGAAGCTTTCTTT.

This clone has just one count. CDR3: CASSRGQSNTEAFF. The DNA for the CDR3 is TGTGCCAGCAGCCGGGGACAGTCGAACACTGAAGCTTTCTTT. The V call is TRBV7-2, the J call TRBJ1-1, with 7 bases fitting TRBD1. J gave up 1 base and V 5 bases, and 4 bases lay outside the gene matches. The CDR3 length is 14 residues. The germline CDR1 and CDR2 sequences are SGHTA and FQGNSA.

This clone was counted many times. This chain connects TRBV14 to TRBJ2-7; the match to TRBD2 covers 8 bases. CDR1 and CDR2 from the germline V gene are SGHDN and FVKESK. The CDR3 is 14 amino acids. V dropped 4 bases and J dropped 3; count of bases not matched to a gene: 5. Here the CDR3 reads CASSPGLGFYEQYF. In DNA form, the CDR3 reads TGTGCCAGCAGCCCGGGACTAGGGTTCTACGAGCAGTACTTC.

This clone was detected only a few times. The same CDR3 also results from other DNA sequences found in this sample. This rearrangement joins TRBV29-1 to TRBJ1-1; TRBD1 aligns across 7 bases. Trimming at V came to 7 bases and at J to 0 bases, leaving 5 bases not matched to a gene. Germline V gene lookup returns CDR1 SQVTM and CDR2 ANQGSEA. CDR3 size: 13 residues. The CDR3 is CSAGTGVNTEAFF. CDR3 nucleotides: TGCAGCGCTGGTACAGGGGTGAACACTGAAGCTTTCTTT.

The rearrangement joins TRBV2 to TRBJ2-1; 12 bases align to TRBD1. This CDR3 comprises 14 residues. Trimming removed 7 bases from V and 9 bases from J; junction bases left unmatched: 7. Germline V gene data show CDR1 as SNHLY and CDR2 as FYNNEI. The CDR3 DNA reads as TGTGCCAGCACCCGGGACAGGGGGCGGATTGAGCAGTTCTTC. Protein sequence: CASTRDRGRIEQFF.

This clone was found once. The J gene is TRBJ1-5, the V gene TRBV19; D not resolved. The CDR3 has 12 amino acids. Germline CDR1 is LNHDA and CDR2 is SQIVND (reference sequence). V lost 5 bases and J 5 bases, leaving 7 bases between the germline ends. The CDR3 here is CASSLFDQPQHF. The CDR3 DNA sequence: TGTGCCAGTAGTCTTTTCGATCAGCCCCAGCATTTT.

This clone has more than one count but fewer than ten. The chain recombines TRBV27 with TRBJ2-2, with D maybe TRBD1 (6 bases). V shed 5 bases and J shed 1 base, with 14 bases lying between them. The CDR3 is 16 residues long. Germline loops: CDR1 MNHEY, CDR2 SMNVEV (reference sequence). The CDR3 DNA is TGTGCCAGCAGTCAACAGGGTGGTCGGAACACCGGGGAGCTGTTTTTT. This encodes CASSQQGGRNTGELFF.

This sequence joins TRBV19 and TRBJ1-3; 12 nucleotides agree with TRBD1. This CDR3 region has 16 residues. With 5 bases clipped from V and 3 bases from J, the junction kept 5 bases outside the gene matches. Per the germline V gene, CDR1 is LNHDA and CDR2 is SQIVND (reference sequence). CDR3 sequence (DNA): TGTGCCAGTAGTCCGGGACAGGGGGCGCTTGGAAACACCATATATTTT. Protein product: CASSPGQGALGNTIYF.